This section outlines one T cell receptor (beta chain) sequence together with its context. Germline and junction disagree at one end, which may indicate a read error. CDR3 regions were amplified by Arm-PCR using iRepertoire HTBI primers to build TCR beta libraries. One entry per CDR3 protein, called by TCRdb with MiXCR from the multiplex PCR reads. The sample lists around 400,000 distinct CDR3 sequences, roughly 12% occurring once. Regarding time point: newly diagnosed GD, antithyroid drugs for less than 3 months. Following extraction of RNA from PBMCs, that RNA was used to make the TCR library. This CDR3 spans 15 amino acids. Per the germline V gene, CDR1 is MNHNS and CDR2 is SASEGT. The data are from a study of regulatory T cells in long-lasting Graves disease. This sample also appeared in a second study, on T cells in Graves' hyperthyroidism and ophthalmopathy. That source reports: With a median lead of about six months before onset, the model predicted ophthalmopathy.

Sequences were derived from peripheral blood mononuclear cells (PBMCs), sampled at new diagnosis, from a patient treated with antithyroid drugs. The V and J genes are TRBV6-1 and TRBJ1-1; 7 bases are a match to TRBD1. This TCR was sampled from a woman younger than 35 with Graves disease. CDR3 residues: CASSTAGTVNTKAFF. The DNA for the CDR3 is TGTGCCAGCAGTACCGCCGGGACAGTTAACACTAAAGCTTTCTTT.